This paragraph reports one T cell receptor (beta chain). This sample is drawn from a study of shared clonotypes between healthy human individuals. Method: immunoSEQ multiplex PCR; TCRdb's copy keeps in-frame clones and lacks some. There are about 730,000 clones in the sample; roughly 72% occur only once, and under 2% lies in the top ten. This CDR3 contains 15 residues. The V gene lost 4 bases and the J gene lost 2 bases, with 9 bases spanning the gap. The V gene's germline CDR1 is SEHNR and CDR2 FQNEAQ (reference sequence). The receptor comes from a woman younger than 45 in good health. Input material: memory CD4+ T cells sorted from blood. The subset was: CD45RA-negative fraction. The rearrangement uses TRBV7-9 and TRBJ2-6, with D unclear. Here the CDR3 reads CASSSLDAGANVLTF. The CDR3 DNA reads TGTGCCAGCAGCTCGCTGGATGCTGGGGCCAACGTCCTGACTTTC.